This T cell receptor beta chain was sequenced in a study of blood T cell repertoires in COVID-19. Self-reported history from a screening survey and questionnaire set each donor's cohort. The data were produced by immunoSEQ multiplex PCR, yet TCRdb's version contains in-frame clones alone and is incomplete. The sample holds over 250,000 clones, about 88% seen once. This clone was found a few times. The germline V gene encodes CDR1 SGHRS and CDR2 YFSETQ. The CDR3 has 15 amino acids. J lost 8 bases, V lost 4 bases, and 13 bases had no gene match. The sequencing input was PBMCs or T cells enriched from blood (not recorded which). This TCR derives from a man aged 25 to 40 with acute COVID-19. The genes are TRBV5-1 and TRBJ1-2; TRBD1 matches at 8 bases. The CDR3: CASSPRTGIDSGYTF. CDR3 bases: TGCGCCAGCAGCCCTAGGACAGGGATTGACTCGGGCTACACCTTC.